Described below is a single T cell receptor beta chain sequence and its context. What it binds is not known. Sequencing was performed with immunoSEQ multiplex PCR; in TCRdb, only in-frame clones are kept and a portion is missing. In the table there are 120,000 or so clones, 92% of which are singletons. This sample is part of a study of T cell responses to AZD1222 COVID-19 vaccine. Whole-study findings and limits: Only a handful of AZD1222 recipients, several in all, had baseline seropositivity. The donors showed a predominance of white British ancestry and of females, with possible underestimation of clonal diversity. Of spike-specific TCRs, nearly half reportedly target regions left unmutated in variants. Along spike, vaccine-associated CD4 TCRs were found throughout, with dominance at 160-218 and 743-854.

Germline V gene sequence: CDR1 SEHNR, CDR2 FQNEAQ (reference sequence). Trimming at V came to 1 base and at J to 2 bases, leaving 3 bases not matched to a gene. The CDR3 is 16 amino acids. The sequence was collected from an adult in good health. Sequences were derived from peripheral blood, sampled on day 0 of AZD1222 vaccination. V usage is TRBV7-9 and J usage is TRBJ2-1; 9 positions match TRBD1. The CDR3 nucleotides are TGTGCCAGCAGCTTAGAGACAGGGGGGGCCTACAATGAGCAGTTCTTC. Its protein is CASSLETGGAYNEQFF.